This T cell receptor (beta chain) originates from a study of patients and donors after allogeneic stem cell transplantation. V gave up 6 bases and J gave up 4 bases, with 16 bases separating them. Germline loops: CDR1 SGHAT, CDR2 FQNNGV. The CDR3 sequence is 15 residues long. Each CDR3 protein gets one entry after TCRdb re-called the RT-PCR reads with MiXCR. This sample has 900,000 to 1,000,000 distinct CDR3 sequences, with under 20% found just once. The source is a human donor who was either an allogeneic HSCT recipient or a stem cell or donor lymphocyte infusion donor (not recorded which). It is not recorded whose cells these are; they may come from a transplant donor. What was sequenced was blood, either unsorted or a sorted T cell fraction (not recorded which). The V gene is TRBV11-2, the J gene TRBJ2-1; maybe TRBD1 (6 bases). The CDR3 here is CASSSGQRQYNEQFF. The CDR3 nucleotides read TGTGCCAGCAGTTCCGGACAGCGGCAATACAATGAGCAGTTCTTC.